The 2 T cell receptor beta chains below come from one sample, sequenced in a study of blood T cell repertoires in COVID-19. The protocol was immunoSEQ multiplex PCR, while the TCRdb copy is restricted to in-frame clones and leaves out a portion. The repertoire has 350,000 or so clones, around 86% of them found once; the top ten carry around 4.2%. The source material was PBMCs or T cells enriched from blood (not recorded which). These receptors all come from a woman aged 40 to 49 with acute COVID-19.

The J gene is TRBJ2-7, the V gene TRBV2; a possible D gene is TRBD1 (5 bases). The V and J ends lost 2 bases and 2 bases respectively, with 7 bases between them. From germline, CDR1 is SNHLY and CDR2 FYNNEI. The CDR3 extends over 13 amino acids. CDR3 region: CASSENRPYEQYF. Here the CDR3 DNA reads TGTGCCAGCAGTGAAAACAGGCCCTACGAGCAGTACTTC.

This chain connects TRBV5-4 to TRBJ1-3; the D gene is possibly TRBD1 (6 bases). This CDR3 comprises 13 residues. Germline loops: CDR1 SGHNT, CDR2 YYREEE (reference sequence). Trimming stripped 5 bases from V and 5 bases from J, with 11 bases between. The DNA of the CDR3 is TGTGCCAGCAGACCACAGGGAAGAAACACCATATATTTT. The encoded protein is CASRPQGRNTIYF. The full variable domain, rest sourced from reference TRBV5-4 and TRBJ1-3, is ETGVTQSPTHLIKTRGQQVTLRCSSQSGHNTVSWYQQALGQGPQFIFQYYREEENGRGNFPPRFSGLQFPNYSSELNVNALELDDSALYLCASRPQGRNTIYFGEGSWLTVV.